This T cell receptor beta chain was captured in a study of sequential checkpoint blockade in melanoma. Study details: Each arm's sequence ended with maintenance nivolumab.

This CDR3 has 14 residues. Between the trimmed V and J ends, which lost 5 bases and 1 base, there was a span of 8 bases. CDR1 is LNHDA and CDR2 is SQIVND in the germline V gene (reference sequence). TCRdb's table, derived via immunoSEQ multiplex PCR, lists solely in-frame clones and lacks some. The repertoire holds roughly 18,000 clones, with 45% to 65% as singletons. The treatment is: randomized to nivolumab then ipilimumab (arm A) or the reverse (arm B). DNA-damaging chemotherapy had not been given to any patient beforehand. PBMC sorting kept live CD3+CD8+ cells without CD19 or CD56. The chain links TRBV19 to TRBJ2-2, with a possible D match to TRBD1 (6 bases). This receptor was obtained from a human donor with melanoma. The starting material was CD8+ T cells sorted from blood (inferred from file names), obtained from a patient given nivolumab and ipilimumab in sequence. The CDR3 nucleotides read TGTGCCAGTAGTGCCAGGGGGAACACCGGGGAGCTGTTTTTT. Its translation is CASSARGNTGELFF. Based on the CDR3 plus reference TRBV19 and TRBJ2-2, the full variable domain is DGGITQSPKYLFRKEGQNVTLSCEQNLNHDAMYWYRQDPGQGLRLIYYSQIVNDFQKGDIAEGYSVSREKKESFPLTVTSAQKNPTAFYLCASSARGNTGELFFGEGSRLTVL.